These T cell receptor beta chains were read from a single sample in a study of blood T cell repertoires in COVID-19. Measured with immunoSEQ multiplex PCR; TCRdb has only the in-frame clones, and not every one. The data hold 130,000 to 150,000 clones, with approximately 87% observed a single time. The sequencing input was peripheral blood. The receptor source for this set is a woman aged 40 to 50 with acute or convalescent COVID-19. The CDR3 runs from the conserved cysteine through the conserved F or W. D genes are given only for firm matches. Rows may omit the clone size; those that give it use once, few, many or a size class.

j_call,clone_size,v_call,d_call,cdr3_aa,cdr3_nt
TRBJ2-2,NA,TRBV30,NA,CAWDGHLNTGELFF,TGTGCCTGGGATGGACACCTGAACACCGGGGAGCTGTTTTTT
TRBJ2-3,NA,TRBV3-1/TRBV3-2,NA,CASSQDGQPTDTQYF,TGTGCCAGCAGCCAAGATGGACAGCCCACAGATACGCAGTATTTT
TRBJ2-1,few,TRBV5-1,TRBD2,CASSGTSGPHSSYNEQFF,TGCGCCAGCAGTGGGACTAGCGGGCCCCATAGCTCCTACAATGAGCAGTTCTTC
TRBJ1-4,NA,TRBV5-1,TRBD1,CASSTQGIELFF,TGCGCCAGCAGCACACAGGGGATCGAACTGTTTTTT
TRBJ1-1,NA,TRBV18,TRBD1,CASSPTGGVEAFF,TGTGCCAGCTCACCTACAGGGGGCGTTGAAGCTTTCTTT
TRBJ2-1,NA,TRBV2,NA,CASSQFSDNEQFF,TGTGCCAGCAGTCAGTTTTCAGACAATGAGCAGTTCTTC
TRBJ2-1,NA,TRBV30,TRBD1,CAWDPGTGESYNEQFF,TGTGCCTGGGACCCCGGGACAGGGGAATCCTACAATGAGCAGTTCTTC
TRBJ1-1,NA,TRBV4-1,NA,CASSQEWALSAEAFF,TGCGCCAGCAGCCAAGAATGGGCTCTATCGGCTGAAGCTTTCTTT
TRBJ1-1,NA,TRBV6-1,NA,CASSDRWDTEAFF,TGTGCCAGCAGTGACAGGTGGGACACTGAAGCTTTCTTT
TRBJ2-7,NA,TRBV7-3,NA,CASSLRRGGEQYF,TGTGCCAGCAGCTTACGTAGGGGTGGCGAGCAGTACTTC
TRBJ2-7,NA,TRBV2,TRBD2,CATYRFTMGLAGALTYEQYF,TGTGCCACTTATCGGTTCACCATGGGACTAGCGGGGGCCCTAACCTACGAGCAGTACTTC
TRBJ1-1,NA,TRBV2,NA,CASSAKQVVQAFF,TGTGCCAGCAGTGCCAAACAGGTGGTCCAAGCTTTCTTT
TRBJ1-1,NA,TRBV30,NA,CAWSRFGVVNTEAFF,TGTGCCTGGAGTCGATTCGGAGTAGTGAACACTGAAGCTTTCTTT
TRBJ1-6,NA,TRBV9,TRBD1,CASSVDGQGGSPLHF,TGTGCCAGCAGCGTAGACGGACAGGGAGGCTCACCCCTCCACTTT
TRBJ1-5,NA,TRBV6-1,NA,CASSDPGGGNQPQHF,TGTGCCAGCAGTGACCCTGGGGGGGGAAATCAGCCCCAGCATTTT
TRBJ1-6,NA,TRBV28,TRBD1,CASIDRVSFQSSYNSPLHF,TGTGCCAGCATTGACAGGGTTTCATTTCAGAGCTCCTATAATTCACCCCTCCACTTT
TRBJ2-7,few,TRBV20-1,NA,CSARDLYEQYF,TGCAGTGCTAGAGATCTGTACGAGCAGTACTTC
TRBJ2-3,NA,TRBV29-1,NA,CSVEEGGRSTDTQYF,TGCAGCGTTGAAGAAGGCGGGCGTAGCACAGATACGCAGTATTTT
TRBJ1-5,once,TRBV18,NA,CASSPPGSLYSNQPQHF,TGTGCCAGCTCACCACCGGGCTCTTTATATAGCAATCAGCCCCAGCATTTT
TRBJ1-1,NA,TRBV27,NA,CASRSVPEVNTEAFF,TGTGCCAGCCGCTCCGTTCCAGAAGTGAACACTGAAGCTTTCTTT
TRBJ2-7,NA,TRBV7-9,TRBD2,CASSLSGTDRVYEQYF,TGTGCCAGCAGCTTAAGCGGGACGGATCGGGTCTACGAGCAGTACTTC
TRBJ2-5,NA,TRBV14,NA,CASSPKGEETQYF,TGTGCCAGCAGCCCTAAGGGGGAAGAGACCCAGTACTTC
TRBJ1-1,NA,TRBV12-3/TRBV12-4,NA,CASSLAVSTEAFF,TGTGCCAGCAGTCTAGCGGTCAGCACTGAAGCTTTCTTT
TRBJ2-1,NA,TRBV5-1,TRBD2,CASRSGNFAGEQFF,TGCGCCAGCAGAAGCGGGAATTTTGCGGGTGAGCAGTTCTTC
TRBJ1-5,NA,TRBV5-6,NA,CASSLEGGNQPQHF,TGTGCCAGCAGCTTGGAAGGGGGTAATCAGCCCCAGCATTTT
TRBJ2-4,NA,TRBV4-1,NA,CASSQPDRQKNIQYF,TGCGCCAGCAGCCAACCTGACAGGCAAAAAAACATTCAGTACTTC
TRBJ1-2,NA,TRBV5-6,TRBD1,CASSEQGGDYGYTF,TGTGCCAGCAGCGAACAGGGGGGGGACTATGGCTACACCTTC
TRBJ1-4,NA,TRBV7-3,TRBD1,CASSATGGPNEKLFF,TGTGCCAGCAGCGCCACAGGGGGCCCTAATGAAAAACTGTTTTTT
TRBJ2-5,NA,TRBV7-3,TRBD1,CASSLLGQGVGTQYF,TGTGCCAGCAGCTTACTAGGGCAGGGGGTTGGGACCCAGTACTTC
TRBJ2-7,NA,TRBV6-6,TRBD1,CASSYDRAHEQYF,TGTGCCAGCAGTTACGACAGGGCCCACGAGCAGTACTTC
TRBJ1-2,NA,TRBV4-3,NA,CASSQGWATSNYGYTF,TGCGCCAGCAGCCAAGGTTGGGCCACTTCTAACTATGGCTACACCTTC
TRBJ2-2,NA,TRBV18,TRBD2,CASSLRDYQTGELFF,TGTGCCAGCTCGCTCCGGGACTATCAGACCGGGGAGCTGTTTTTT
TRBJ2-3,NA,TRBV28,TRBD2,CASSGSGGLRDTQYF,TGTGCCAGCAGTGGTAGCGGGGGTTTACGAGATACGCAGTATTTT
TRBJ1-5,NA,TRBV7-2,TRBD1,CASNLGTGGLYSNQPQHF,TGTGCCAGCAACTTAGGGACAGGGGGCCTCTATAGCAATCAGCCCCAGCATTTT
TRBJ1-1,NA,TRBV6-5,NA,CASTTGENTEAFF,TGTGCCAGCACCACGGGGGAGAACACTGAAGCTTTCTTT
TRBJ2-1,NA,TRBV10-3,TRBD2,CAISLAGGPENEQFF,TGTGCCATCAGCCTAGCGGGAGGGCCGGAAAATGAGCAGTTCTTC
TRBJ1-5,NA,TRBV2,NA,CASSVQVYSNQPQHF,TGTGCCAGCAGTGTCCAGGTCTATAGCAATCAGCCCCAGCATTTT
TRBJ2-2,NA,TRBV29-1,TRBD1,CSVEGQQNTGELFF,TGCAGCGTTGAGGGACAGCAGAACACCGGGGAGCTGTTTTTT
TRBJ2-1,NA,TRBV5-1,TRBD1,CASSLYMGQGEGEQFF,TGCGCCAGCAGCTTGTATATGGGACAGGGGGAGGGTGAGCAGTTCTTC
TRBJ2-6,NA,TRBV10-3,NA,CAITPGPTGANVLTF,TGTGCCATCACCCCTGGGCCAACGGGGGCCAACGTCCTGACTTTC
TRBJ2-3,NA,TRBV4-2,NA,CASSQEEQGMDTQYF,TGTGCCAGCAGCCAAGAAGAACAGGGAATGGATACGCAGTATTTT
TRBJ1-6,NA,TRBV10-3,NA,CASRQESSYNSPLHF,TGTGCCTCCAGACAGGAGAGCTCCTATAATTCACCCCTCCACTTT
TRBJ2-7,once,TRBV28,NA,CASIPSAGMSSYEQYF,TGTGCCAGCATCCCTTCGGCGGGGATGAGCTCCTACGAGCAGTACTTC
TRBJ2-7,NA,TRBV5-1,NA,CASSLGSIYEQYF,TGCGCCAGCAGCTTGGGTAGCATCTACGAGCAGTACTTC
TRBJ1-6,NA,TRBV7-9,TRBD1,CASSLVGGETGYSPLHF,TGTGCCAGCAGCTTAGTAGGGGGTGAGACAGGGTATTCACCCCTCCACTTT
TRBJ1-2,NA,TRBV7-2,TRBD1,CASSPYPPGQNYGYTF,TGTGCCAGCAGCCCCTACCCACCGGGACAGAACTATGGCTACACCTTC
TRBJ2-2,NA,TRBV29-1,NA,CSVGLGAAGTGELFF,TGCAGCGTTGGATTGGGGGCGGCAGGCACCGGGGAGCTGTTTTTT
TRBJ2-3,NA,TRBV7-8,TRBD2,CASGEREVTDTQYF,TGTGCCAGCGGAGAGCGGGAGGTGACAGATACGCAGTATTTT
TRBJ1-2,NA,TRBV9,NA,CASTIGQGPLYGYTF,TGTGCCAGCACGATAGGGCAGGGGCCACTCTATGGCTACACCTTC